Following are 25 T cell receptor beta chains from one sample sequenced in a study of T cells in Graves' hyperthyroidism and ophthalmopathy. The source material, RNA transcripts, was used to amplify TCR beta CDR3 regions. Researchers ran a first-round RT-PCR on the TCR CDR3 using the HTBI primer set. Via MiXCR, TCRdb re-called the multiplex PCR reads, giving one row per CDR3 protein. The sample records about 690,000 distinct CDR3 sequences, 15% to 20% being singletons. The sequenced material came from blood. The receptors shown here come from a middle-aged man with Graves' hyperthyroidism.

The chain couples TRBV19 to TRBJ2-2, with 10 nucleotides matching TRBD2. Trimming cost V 4 bases and J 4 bases; bases outside gene matches: 0. Per germline, CDR1 LNHDA and CDR2 SQIVND (reference sequence). This CDR3 spans 14 amino acids. CDR3 in amino acids: CASSTSGGTGELFF. The CDR3 DNA sequence: TGTGCCAGTAGTACTAGCGGGGGCACCGGGGAGCTGTTTTTT.

This clonotype has a handful of counts. The chain employs TRBV28 and TRBJ2-1; possibly TRBD1 or TRBD2 for D (7 bases each). Germline CDR1 MDHEN, CDR2 SYDVKM. V lost 6 bases and J lost 3, with 15 bases in between. The CDR3 runs 15 residues. The CDR3 bases are TGTGCCAGCAGAGGCAGGGGGACTAACTACAATGAGCAGTTCTTC. It yields the protein CASRGRGTNYNEQFF.

The V and J genes are TRBV12-3 or TRBV12-4 and TRBJ1-5; D is uncertain. With 3 bases removed from V and 6 bases from J, the gap between germline ends came to 6 bases. The CDR3 consists of 12 residues. As DNA, the CDR3 is TGTGCCAGCAGTTTGATGGGTCAGCCCCAGCATTTT. Translation: CASSLMGQPQHF.

This chain joins TRBV7-2 and TRBJ2-7; 7 positions match TRBD1. The CDR3 sequence is 13 residues long. In germline, CDR1 is SGHTA, CDR2 FQGNSA. V gave up 5 bases and J gave up 6 bases; unmatched junction bases: 7. This CDR3 reads CASSRGQRSEQYF. Written as DNA, the CDR3 is TGTGCCAGCAGCCGGGGACAGAGAAGCGAGCAGTACTTC.

This clonotype was seen many times. This rearrangement joins TRBV27 to TRBJ2-3, with D tentatively TRBD2 (5 bases). Germline CDR1 and CDR2: MNHEY and SMNVEV (reference sequence). The CDR3 extends over 17 amino acids. The V and J ends lost 7 bases and 0 bases respectively, with 20 bases between them. This CDR3 is CASTKKGSSTSTDTQYF. The CDR3 coding sequence is TGTGCCAGCACAAAGAAAGGGAGTTCGACTAGCACAGATACGCAGTATTTT.

This clonotype was found many times. The chain links TRBV27 to TRBJ2-1; 13 bases line up with TRBD2. CDR1 and CDR2 (germline): MNHEY, SMNVEV (reference sequence). The CDR3 length is 16 residues. J was trimmed by 6 bases and V by 5 bases; bases with no gene match: 7. CDR3 DNA: TGTGCCAGCAGTCGGACCGGGACTAGCGGGATCAATGAGCAGTTCTTC. Protein product: CASSRTGTSGINEQFF.

The chain combines TRBV4-3 with TRBJ1-2, with unresolved D. Per the germline V gene, CDR1 is LGHNA and CDR2 is YSLEER. The CDR3 is 16 amino acids. V was shortened by 0 bases and J by 7 bases, with 18 bases between the two germline ends. The CDR3 is CASSQDTYSSVGGYTF. In nucleotides, the CDR3 is TGCGCCAGCAGCCAAGATACGTACAGCTCCGTCGGTGGCTACACCTTC.

V is TRBV27 and J is TRBJ2-7, with 7 bases lining up with TRBD2. Trimming removed 6 bases from V and 3 bases from J; junction bases left unmatched: 8. Germline assignment: CDR1 MNHEY and CDR2 SMNVEV (reference sequence). This CDR3 region has 14 residues. In DNA form, the CDR3 reads TGTGCCAGCAGCGTCCTCACGGGGGGCTACGAGCAGTACTTC. Translating gives CASSVLTGGYEQYF.

This clonotype was detected only a few times. J is TRBJ1-4 and V is TRBV28; 9 bases line up with TRBD1. Germline loops: CDR1 MDHEN, CDR2 SYDVKM. CDR3 length: 15 residues. Trimming cost V 2 bases and J 7 bases; bases outside gene matches: 5. The CDR3 protein is CASSLDGTGPEKLFF. CDR3 nucleotide sequence: TGTGCCAGCAGTTTAGATGGGACAGGGCCTGAAAAACTGTTTTTT.

In regard to this clonotype: This may be a read error, as it is one base from a much larger clone. The chain combines TRBV27 with TRBJ2-1, with 8 bases lining up with TRBD2. Germline CDR1 reads MNHEY; CDR2 reads SMNVEV (reference sequence). The CDR3 runs to 16 residues. CDR3: CASRNQGLAAYNEQLF. CDR3 in DNA: TGTGCCAGCAGGAATCAAGGACTAGCAGCCTACAATGAGCAGCTCTTC.

The chain is built from TRBV30 and TRBJ2-7; unclear D gene. CDR1 GTSNPN and CDR2 SVGIG come from the germline V gene (reference sequence). V shed 0 bases and J shed 4 bases, with 13 bases lying between them. This CDR3 contains 14 residues. CDR3: CAWSVSPGPYEQYF. CDR3 DNA sequence: TGTGCCTGGAGTGTTTCCCCGGGCCCTTACGAGCAGTACTTC.

The V gene is TRBV4-3, the J gene TRBJ1-5; 8 positions match TRBD1. Germline V gene lookup returns CDR1 LGHNA and CDR2 YSLEER. The V segment lost 4 bases and the J segment 6 bases; nucleotides outside the gene matches: 5. The CDR3 spans 14 residues. The chain's CDR3 is CASSLGQGLQPQHF. CDR3 coding DNA: TGCGCCAGCAGCCTAGGACAGGGTCTTCAGCCCCAGCATTTT.

The V gene is TRBV27, the J gene TRBJ2-7; 12 bases map to TRBD2. Germline loops: CDR1 MNHEY, CDR2 SMNVEV (reference sequence). V lost 3 bases, J lost 5 bases, and 17 bases stayed unmatched. There are 19 residues in the CDR3. CDR3 DNA sequence: TGTGCCAGCAGTTTCATCCCGACTAGCGGGAGCGCCAGGGGAAACGAGCAGTACTTC. It encodes CASSFIPTSGSARGNEQYF.

This clonotype came up many times. This chain links TRBV24-1 with TRBJ2-7; a weak D match, TRBD1 (6 bases). Germline V gene lookup returns CDR1 KGHDR and CDR2 SFDVKD. Trimming shortened V by 4 bases and J by 0 bases, and 9 bases separated the two germline ends. CDR3 size: 14 residues. The chain's CDR3 is CATSDDRSSYEQYF. The CDR3 DNA reads as TGTGCCACCAGTGACGACAGGAGCTCCTACGAGCAGTACTTC.

In its sample, this clonotype was seen many times. A single base separates this from a much larger clone, so it may be a read error. The V gene is TRBV27, the J gene TRBJ2-1; 10 nucleotides agree with TRBD2. The V gene's germline CDR1 is MNHEY and CDR2 SMNVEV (reference sequence). V was pared by 7 bases and J by 3 bases, with 3 bases of the junction left unmatched. The CDR3 sequence is 14 residues long. This chain's CDR3 is CASTWTSGYNEQFF. As DNA, the CDR3 is TGTGCCAGCACTTGGACTAGCGGCTACAATGAGCAGTTCTTC.

With respect to this clonotype: A single base separates this from a much larger clone, so it may be a read error. The rearrangement links TRBV27 to TRBJ2-1; 15 bases agree with TRBD2. V dropped 4 bases and J dropped 13; count of bases not matched to a gene: 5. The CDR3 runs 14 residues. Looked up from germline, CDR1 is MNHEY and CDR2 is SMNVEV (reference sequence). For the CDR3, the DNA is TGTGCCAGCAGTTGGGGACTAGCGGGAGGTGACCAGTTCTTC. This sequence encodes CASSWGLAGGDQFF.

The chain employs TRBV28 and TRBJ2-1, with D unresolved. CDR3 length: 19 amino acids. The V gene lost 5 bases and the J gene lost 0 bases, with 23 bases spanning the gap. Looked up from germline, CDR1 is MDHEN and CDR2 is SYDVKM. CDR3: CASSPLNPTRSSSYNEQFF. The CDR3 DNA follows: TGTGCCAGCAGTCCTTTAAACCCCACTCGGTCCAGCTCCTACAATGAGCAGTTCTTC.

This clonotype was recorded at least ten times. The CDR3 here is CASTYLAGGPNEQFF. As DNA, the CDR3 is TGCGCCAGCACCTACTTAGCGGGAGGGCCAAATGAGCAGTTCTTC. J is TRBJ2-1 and V is TRBV5-1; TRBD2 matches 11 bases. The CDR3 extends over 15 amino acids. Germline CDR1 SGHRS, CDR2 YFSETQ. V gave up 6 bases and J gave up 7 bases; unmatched junction bases: 9.

This clonotype was seen many times. This sequence joins TRBV2 and TRBJ2-1; no clear D. The CDR3 extends over 17 amino acids. Deletions cut 6 bases from V and 0 bases from J, with 18 bases between. Germline lookup yields CDR1 SNHLY and CDR2 FYNNEI. The CDR3 protein is CASSGIPTESSYNEQFF. The CDR3 DNA follows: TGTGCCAGCAGCGGTATCCCAACCGAGAGCTCCTACAATGAGCAGTTCTTC.

The rearrangement joins TRBV20-1 to TRBJ2-7, with TRBD1 identical over 12 bases. Germline V lookup: CDR1 DFQATT, CDR2 SNEGSKA (reference sequence). This CDR3 contains 15 residues. Germline trimming cut 5 bases from V and 2 bases from J; bases unmatched to any gene: 7. The CDR3 region has the DNA TGCAGTGCTCTCCCGGGACAGGGGGCTACCTACGAGCAGTACTTC. It yields the protein CSALPGQGATYEQYF.

This clonotype was found many times. The chain uses TRBV6-2 or TRBV6-3 and TRBJ1-1; a weak D match, TRBD1 (5 bases). The CDR3 is 16 residues long. The V gene's germline CDR1 is MNHEY and CDR2 SVGEGT. V was shortened by 7 bases and J by 1 base, with 19 bases between the two germline ends. CDR3 loop: CASIPTPGERNTEAFF. The DNA of the CDR3 is TGTGCCAGCATTCCCACCCCGGGGGAAAGGAACACTGAAGCTTTCTTT.

This clonotype has ten or more counts. The V call is TRBV20-1, the J call TRBJ2-7; no firm D call. CDR1 DFQATT and CDR2 SNEGSKA come from the germline V gene (reference sequence). This CDR3 region has 13 residues. The V gene lost 3 bases and the J gene lost 0 bases, with 9 bases spanning the gap. The CDR3 loop is CSARAGGSYEQYF. In nucleotides, the CDR3 is TGCAGTGCTAGGGCCGGCGGCTCCTACGAGCAGTACTTC.

This clonotype has just a few counts. Compared with germline, one end of the junction differs, possibly owing to a read error. This chain links TRBV29-1 with TRBJ2-3; D remains unclear. The germline V gene has CDR1 SQVTM and CDR2 ANQGSEA. The CDR3 is 15 amino acids. CDR3 sequence: CSLNGRGVSTDTRYF. For the CDR3, the DNA is TGCAGCCTTAACGGTCGAGGCGTAAGCACAGATACGCGGTATTTT.

This clonotype was found a few times. The chain recombines TRBV6-4 with TRBJ2-1; 10 bases align to TRBD2. The CDR3 extends over 18 amino acids. Germline V gene lookup returns CDR1 MRHNA and CDR2 SNTAGT. Trimming removed 5 bases from V and 8 bases from J; junction bases left unmatched: 18. CDR3 nucleotide sequence: TGTGCCAGCAGTAATACCGGGACTAGCGACAAAACCCCCCATGAGCAGTTCTTC. This codes for CASSNTGTSDKTPHEQFF.

This clonotype occurred many times. This chain uses TRBV6-1 with TRBJ1-1; D is unclear. Germline CDR1 reads MNHNS; CDR2 reads SASEGT. The CDR3 is made up of 13 amino acids. Trimming stripped 6 bases from V and 10 bases from J, with 18 bases between. CDR3 sequence (DNA): TGTGCCAGCAGAAAGTATAAGGAAACCGGAGCTTTCTTT. Translating gives CASRKYKETGAFF.